This T cell receptor (beta chain) was identified in a study of T-cell memory formation after mild COVID-19 (dated by TCRdb to the early 2020s). Study-wide context: TCR sequence clusters from the two donors were found to be largely donor specific. The cohort comprised two young, previously healthy adult volunteers, one female and one male. T-cell clones expanding and contracting after mild COVID-19 in two donors were tracked by longitudinal TCRalpha and TCRbeta repertoire sequencing. Results the study describes overall, beyond this receptor: Contracting CD4+ clones were located mainly in the CM and EM memory subsets, whereas CD8+ clones were found to be enriched in EMRA. Some responding clones were detected in pre-infection memory, which suggested that pre-existing cross-reactive memory T cells had joined the SARS-CoV-2 response. Balanced CD4/CD8 phenotypes were observed for clones contracting from day 15 to 85, whereas a bias towards CD4+ was observed for a second wave of clones expanding from day 15 to 37. Only two mild cases were covered in the study, and larger cohorts including severe cases with pre-infection samples were considered necessary. SARS-CoV-2 specificity was not confirmed for the second-wave clones peaking on day 37.

PBMCs were isolated by Ficoll-Paque density gradient centrifugation. The sequencer listed for this sample is Illumina NovaSeq 6000. Using 5'RACE with constant-segment primers, TCRalpha and TCRbeta cDNA libraries were constructed, with sample barcodes and unique molecular identifiers added in the process. RNA was extracted from every sample with Trizol reagent. Amplification of the libraries took two PCR steps, and the second step added a second sample barcode plus Illumina TruSeq adapters. Sequencing of the libraries was done on an Illumina NovaSeq, producing 2 x 150 bp paired-end reads. Turning to the authors' computational methods: Reads were demultiplexed and collapsed into UMI-guided consensus sequences with migec v1.2.7. Using mixcr v2.1.11, UMI consensuses were aligned to TRA and TRB V and J templates and then assembled into clonotypes. A clonotype was counted as expanded or contracted only when both edgeR and NoisET called the clonotype significant, with the noise models trained on biological replicates. For edgeR calls, the thresholds were a false discovery rate-adjusted p below 0.01 and a log2 fold-change of 1. As an exploratory analysis of dynamics, max-normalized trajectories of the 1000 most abundant clonotypes were examined with PCA combined with hierarchical clustering. Separately sequenced CD4+ and CD8+ repertoires were used to assign a CD4 or CD8 phenotype to each responding clone. TCRdb trimmed the raw reads at Q25, called clones with MiXCR and kept productive beta chains. Duplicate CDR3 protein sequences are folded into a single record with the most common DNA and genes. In this record, the V and J calls reflect TCRdb's handling and not the investigators' own analysis. This sample lists around 340,000 distinct CDR3 sequences; roughly an eighth were detected once. The ten most abundant clones make up around a fifth of the sample.

The CDR3 goes from the cysteine to the phenylalanine over 14 residues. Only the CDR3 DNA is retained, 42 bases long and in frame from the first base. CDR1 and CDR2 (LGHNA, YNFKEQ) derive from the germline V gene. V loses 4 bases of germline sequence and J loses 3 bases, and the interval between the two ends is 10 bases. For this clonotype: Its antigen target is currently unknown. No base quality values were provided; no much bigger clone lies one nucleotide off.

This sequence originates from a man in his late teens or twenties who had mild COVID-19 (a few samples of this study predate the infection). The sample titles of this study are shuffled in the database, so cell type and time point are left out; the donor was told from shared clones. Recombination joined TRBV4-2 with TRBJ2-1, with the D call tentatively TRBD1 or TRBD2, each fitting 5 bases. The sequencing input was PBMCs or a T cell subset sorted from them (not recorded which). The CDR3 protein: CASSPGTSYNEQFF. The nucleotide sequence is given as TGTGCCAGCAGCCCCGGGACCAGCTACAATGAGCAGTTCTTC.